This TCR beta chain is from a study of blood T cell repertoires in COVID-19. Study-level information: PBMCs, B-cell-depleted T cells, or T cells provided the cDNA or gDNA that made up the material.

Method: immunoSEQ multiplex PCR; TCRdb's copy keeps in-frame clones and lacks some. In the table there are 95,000 to 150,000 clones, 60% to 85% of which are singletons. The germline V gene encodes CDR1 SGHAT and CDR2 FQDESV (reference sequence). The ends lost 5 bases at V and 0 bases at J; junction bases unmatched: 8. The CDR3 has 16 amino acids. This TCR derives from a human donor with acute or convalescent COVID-19. The donor label of this sample is uncertain. Sequencing was done on a sample of peripheral blood. The chain joins TRBV11-1 to TRBJ1-1; TRBD1 aligns across 8 bases. Here the CDR3 DNA reads TGTGCCAGCAGCGGCGGACAGGGACGGATGAACACTGAAGCTTTCTTT. Amino acid sequence: CASSGGQGRMNTEAFF.